Below, 9 T cell receptor beta chains from the same sample are listed, as sequenced in a study of cytomegalovirus exposure and HLA in healthy donors. The primer mix had 60 Vbeta and 13 Jbeta primers. Assay: immunoSEQ multiplex PCR; the TCRdb copy retains only in-frame clones and omits some. Here the sample table reports roughly 120,000 clones. The sample consisted of PBMCs. All receptors come from a man aged 35-49 years in good health and CMV-seronegative.

The chain uses TRBV14 and TRBJ1-2, with 8 bases aligning to TRBD1. This CDR3 comprises 15 residues. Germline V gene sequence: CDR1 SGHDN, CDR2 FVKESK. The ends lost 1 base at V and 4 bases at J; junction bases unmatched: 5. The CDR3 protein is CASSQGPDRAYGYTF. The CDR3 DNA reads TGTGCCAGCAGCCAAGGCCCGGACAGGGCCTATGGCTACACCTTC. Full variable domain (remainder filled in from reference TRBV14 and TRBJ1-2): EAGVTQFPSHSVIEKGQTVTLRCDPISGHDNLYWYRRVMGKEIKFLLHFVKESKQDESGMPNNRFLAERTGGTYSTLKVQPAELEDSGVYFCASSQGPDRAYGYTFGSGTRLTVV.

This chain connects TRBV6-6 to TRBJ2-2, with 8 bases fitting TRBD1. After removal of 5 bases from V and 2 bases from J, the junction contained 4 bases not matched to a gene. The CDR3 is 15 amino acids. Germline values: CDR1 MNHNY, CDR2 SVGAGI (reference sequence). CDR3 sequence: CASSPGQVNTGELFF. The CDR3 DNA reads as TGTGCCAGCAGTCCGGGACAGGTTAACACCGGGGAGCTGTTTTTT.

The rearrangement links TRBV10-3 to TRBJ2-3, with TRBD2 matching 11 bases. V trimming: 4 bases; J trimming: 6 bases; junction bases outside the gene matches: 6. This CDR3 is 15 amino acids long. Germline CDR1 and CDR2: ENHRY and SYGVKD. The CDR3 loop reads CAISVGGLAADTQYF. As DNA, the CDR3 is TGTGCCATCAGTGTCGGGGGACTAGCGGCGGATACGCAGTATTTT.

The V and J genes are TRBV6-1 and TRBJ1-5; 10 bases align to TRBD1. This CDR3 spans 16 amino acids. Per germline, CDR1 MNHNS and CDR2 SASEGT. V lost 4 bases to trimming and J lost 4 bases; unmatched junction nucleotides: 7. DNA for the CDR3: TGTGCCAGCAGTGGGACAGGGGGGTCTGGGAATCAGCCCCAGCATTTT. This codes for CASSGTGGSGNQPQHF.

CDR3 residues: CASSFPQGTSYEQYF. CDR3 bases: TGTGCCAGCAGCTTCCCACAGGGGACTAGCTACGAGCAGTACTTC. The chain is built from TRBV7-8 and TRBJ2-7, with D tentatively TRBD2 (8 bases). The CDR3 spans 15 residues. The V and J ends lost 3 bases and 3 bases respectively, with 15 bases between them. From germline, CDR1 is SGHVS and CDR2 FQNEAQ.

The V gene is TRBV7-9, the J gene TRBJ1-4, with D hard to call. This CDR3 spans 15 amino acids. V lost 1 base to trimming and J lost 5 bases, with 11 bases between them. The germline V gene encodes CDR1 SEHNR and CDR2 FQNEAQ (reference sequence). This CDR3 reads CASSLEGSGNEKLFF. As DNA, the CDR3 is TGTGCCAGCAGCTTAGAAGGGTCGGGAAATGAAAAACTGTTTTTT.

The rearrangement joins TRBV7-2 to TRBJ1-4; 8 bases line up with TRBD1. The CDR3 totals 16 residues. J was trimmed by 7 bases and V by 0 bases; bases with no gene match: 7. Germline CDR1 is SGHTA and CDR2 is FQGNSA. The CDR3: CASSLAGQGIGEKLFF. Here the CDR3 DNA reads TGTGCCAGCAGCTTAGCCGGACAGGGTATAGGTGAAAAACTGTTTTTT.

This chain connects TRBV29-1 to TRBJ1-6; possible D gene TRBD1, 6 bases. Trimming removed 5 bases at V and 10 bases at J, with 18 bases between. Germline assignment: CDR1 SQVTM and CDR2 ANQGSEA. The CDR3 has 14 residues. The CDR3 nucleotides read TGCAGCGTTAGATTGACAGGCTTAGGCTCACCCCTCCACTTT. As protein: CSVRLTGLGSPLHF. Full variable domain (remainder filled in from reference TRBV29-1 and TRBJ1-6): SAVISQKPSRDICQRGTSLTIQCQVDSQVTMMFWYRQQPGQSLTLIATANQGSEATYESGFVIDKFPISRPNLTFSTLTVSNMSPEDSSIYLCSVRLTGLGSPLHFGNGTRLTVT.

The rearrangement uses TRBV6-6 and TRBJ1-2; D gene unclear. The CDR3 has 16 amino acids. The germline gives CDR1 MNHNY, CDR2 SVGAGI (reference sequence). The V gene lost 6 bases and the J gene lost 3 bases, with 20 bases spanning the gap. The CDR3 DNA reads TGTGCCAGCAGCCAGCAGCCTTATGGGGAGCACTATGGCTACACCTTC. This encodes CASSQQPYGEHYGYTF.